This TCR beta chain was identified during a study of CD8 T cells in ankylosing spondylitis. This CDR3 has 13 residues. Trimming shortened V by 9 bases and J by 9 bases, and 18 bases separated the two germline ends. The germline gives CDR1 LNHDA, CDR2 SQIVND (reference sequence). Notes on this clonotype: Its antigen is unknown.

Study-wide findings and caveats: Among TCR beta sequences, a motif of 7 to 9 highly homologous variants appeared characteristic of ankylosing spondylitis blood. Disease-associated clones were reportedly significantly overrepresented in matched ankylosing spondylitis synovial fluid.

Quantitative 5'-RACE with molecular barcodes generated TCR beta libraries. TCRdb redid the calling of the 5' RACE reads with MiXCR, one entry per CDR3 protein. This table holds roughly 230,000 distinct CDR3 sequences, about 20% found once. This clonotype was obtained from a male donor with ankylosing spondylitis or in good health (not recorded which). The rearrangement uses TRBV19 and TRBJ2-1; possibly TRBD1 for D (6 bases). Sample: blood, either unsorted or a sorted T cell fraction (not recorded which). The CDR3 sequence is CASRKDSAFEQFF. The CDR3 bases are TGTGCCAGCAGAAAGGACAGTGCTTTTGAGCAGTTCTTC.